Listed below are T cell receptor beta chains from one sample, sequenced in a study of cytomegalovirus exposure and HLA in healthy donors. Profiling relied on immunoSEQ multiplex PCR, and the TCRdb table lists in-frame clones only, not all of them. The sample contains approximately 150,000 clones, over 60% of which appear only once. What was sequenced was PBMCs. The receptors derive from a male donor in good health and CMV-seronegative. Each CDR3 is given with its conserved first and last residue. Each record gives: J gene, V gene, clone size, D gene, CDR3 DNA, CDR3 protein. A D gene is named only where the DNA matches it firmly. Expanded clones get a size class; other rows say once, few or many, or leave the size out.

J: TRBJ2-7; V: TRBV27; size: .; D: TRBD1; DNA: TGTGCCAGCAGTTTATCTTCAGGGGGTCATTACGAGCAGTACTTC; CDR3: CASSLSSGGHYEQYF
J: TRBJ1-6; V: TRBV7-3; size: once; D: .; DNA: TGTGCCAGCAGCTTGACCCCTGGACTTTCACCCCTCCACTTT; CDR3: CASSLTPGLSPLHF
J: TRBJ1-3; V: TRBV28; size: .; D: .; DNA: TGTGCCACTAGAAGACAGCTCTCTGGAAACACCATATATTTT; CDR3: CATRRQLSGNTIYF
J: TRBJ2-1; V: TRBV10-3; size: .; D: .; DNA: .; CDR3: CAISVGQGTFF
J: TRBJ2-2; V: TRBV5-4; size: .; D: TRBD2; DNA: TGTGCCAGCAGCGGTGGGACTAGCGTTCCCGGGGAGCTGTTTTTT; CDR3: CASSGGTSVPGELFF
J: TRBJ2-3; V: TRBV19; size: .; D: TRBD2; DNA: TGTGCCAGTAGTATCCCCCCTAGCGGGAGGGCCGCAGATACGCAGTATTTT; CDR3: CASSIPPSGRAADTQYF
J: TRBJ2-7; V: TRBV7-9; size: .; D: .; DNA: TGTGCCAGCAGCTTAAGTACAGACTACGAGCAGTACTTC; CDR3: CASSLSTDYEQYF
J: TRBJ1-1; V: TRBV5-1; size: once; D: TRBD1; DNA: TGCGCCAGCAGCTTCTCCGGGACAGGGGTCACTGAAGCTTTCTTT; CDR3: CASSFSGTGVTEAFF
J: TRBJ2-1; V: TRBV21-1; size: .; D: .; DNA: TGTGCCAGCAGCAAAAGGACTAGCGAGAACTCCTACAATGAGCAGTTCTTC; CDR3: CASSKRTSENSYNEQFF
J: TRBJ1-2; V: TRBV30; size: .; D: TRBD1; DNA: TGTGCCCTGGACAGGGGGGTTATACATGGCTACACCTTC; CDR3: CALDRGVIHGYTF
J: TRBJ2-3; V: TRBV5-4; size: .; D: TRBD2; DNA: TGTGCCAGCAGCCAGGGACTAGCGGGGGCGACAGATACGCAGTATTTT; CDR3: CASSQGLAGATDTQYF
J: TRBJ1-2; V: TRBV28; size: few; D: .; DNA: TGTGCCAGCAGTTTATTAGGACAGTTCTATGGCTACACCTTC; CDR3: CASSLLGQFYGYTF
J: TRBJ2-2; V: TRBV19; size: few; D: .; DNA: TGTGCCAGTAGTATTGGTGTTAGCGAAAGCTGGGTCACCGGGGAGCTGTTTTTT; CDR3: CASSIGVSESWVTGELFF
J: TRBJ1-6; V: TRBV25-1; size: .; D: .; DNA: TGTGCCAGCAGTTCCCCAGGGTATAATTCACCCCTCCACTTT; CDR3: CASSSPGYNSPLHF
J: TRBJ2-5; V: TRBV19; size: few; D: .; DNA: TGTGCCAGTAGTAACAGGGTGGGGGAGACCCAGTACTTC; CDR3: CASSNRVGETQYF
J: TRBJ1-6; V: TRBV5-4; size: few; D: .; DNA: TGTGCCAGCAGCTTGGGGGGCAGCTCCTATAATTCACCCCTCCACTTT; CDR3: CASSLGGSSYNSPLHF
J: TRBJ2-5; V: TRBV7-9; size: .; D: TRBD1; DNA: TGTGCCAGCAGCTTCAGGACAGGGGGGGAGACCCAGTACTTC; CDR3: CASSFRTGGETQYF
J: TRBJ2-2; V: TRBV5-1; size: .; D: .; DNA: TGCGCCAGCAGCGGTTTGGGGGCGGACACCGGGGAGCTGTTTTTT; CDR3: CASSGLGADTGELFF
J: TRBJ2-7; V: TRBV9; size: once; D: .; DNA: TGTGCCAGCAGCGCGTGGCCTAGCTCCTACGAGCAGTACTTC; CDR3: CASSAWPSSYEQYF
J: TRBJ1-2; V: TRBV20-1; size: .; D: TRBD1; DNA: TGCAGTGCTCAGGGGGCCTATGGCTACACCTTC; CDR3: CSAQGAYGYTF
J: TRBJ1-4; V: TRBV30; size: .; D: .; DNA: TGTGCCTGGAGTGTAGGTGCCGGGCGGGGTGTAAAACTGTTTTTT; CDR3: CAWSVGAGRGVKLFF
J: TRBJ1-2; V: TRBV10-1; size: .; D: TRBD1; DNA: TGCGCCAGCAGTGGGGGACAGATTTATGGCTACACCTTC; CDR3: CASSGGQIYGYTF
J: TRBJ1-6; V: TRBV5-1; size: few; D: TRBD1; DNA: TGCGCCAGCAGCCAGGAGGGACAGGGCAATTCACCCCTCCACTTT; CDR3: CASSQEGQGNSPLHF
J: TRBJ2-3; V: TRBV7-3; size: .; D: TRBD2; DNA: TGTGCCAGCAGCACTAGCGGGAGCACAGATACGCAGTATTTT; CDR3: CASSTSGSTDTQYF
J: TRBJ2-3; V: TRBV5-1; size: once; D: TRBD2; DNA: TGCGCCAGCAGCTTGGCCGGGACTAGCGGGAGCACAGATACGCAGTATTTT; CDR3: CASSLAGTSGSTDTQYF
J: TRBJ1-5; V: TRBV4-2; size: .; D: TRBD1; DNA: TGTGCCAGCAGCCAAGACGGGGGCGGGACAGGTACAAGCAATCAGCCCCAGCATTTT; CDR3: CASSQDGGGTGTSNQPQHF
J: TRBJ1-4; V: TRBV18; size: .; D: .; DNA: TGTGCCAGCTCACCACAGTCAACAGCAACTAATGAAAAACTGTTTTTT; CDR3: CASSPQSTATNEKLFF
J: TRBJ2-1; V: TRBV7-6; size: .; D: TRBD2; DNA: TGTGCCAGCAGCTTAGGCGGGAGTGATGAGCAGTTCTTC; CDR3: CASSLGGSDEQFF
J: TRBJ2-3; V: TRBV5-4; size: .; D: TRBD1; DNA: TGTGCCAGCAGCACCGGGACAGGGGAGACAGATACGCAGTATTTT; CDR3: CASSTGTGETDTQYF
J: TRBJ1-2; V: TRBV7-9; size: .; D: .; DNA: TGTGCCAGCAGCGAAGTCAGGGCACTGGATGGCTACACCTTC; CDR3: CASSEVRALDGYTF
J: TRBJ2-3; V: TRBV7-3; size: .; D: TRBD1; DNA: TGTGCCAGCAGCTTCGACGGGACAGGGCAAGATACGCAGTATTTT; CDR3: CASSFDGTGQDTQYF
J: TRBJ2-7; V: TRBV28; size: .; D: TRBD2; DNA: TGTGCCAGCAGTTTTCCTAGCGGGGGTAGGAACGAGCAGTACTTC; CDR3: CASSFPSGGRNEQYF
J: TRBJ1-2; V: TRBV19; size: .; D: .; DNA: TGTGCCAGTAGTATTTATCGACAGGCCCCTTATGGCTACACCTTC; CDR3: CASSIYRQAPYGYTF
J: TRBJ2-3; V: TRBV11-3; size: .; D: .; DNA: TGTGCCGGCAGACTCAGGGGAACAGATACGCAGTATTTT; CDR3: CAGRLRGTDTQYF
J: TRBJ2-7; V: TRBV27; size: .; D: .; DNA: TGTGCCAGCAGTTTATCGTCAGGGGTCCCCTACGAGCAGTACTTC; CDR3: CASSLSSGVPYEQYF
J: TRBJ2-7; V: TRBV11-3; size: .; D: .; DNA: TGTGCCAGCAGCTTAGGGCTGGACTCGAGGGAGCAGTACTTC; CDR3: CASSLGLDSREQYF
J: TRBJ2-1; V: TRBV7-9; size: .; D: .; DNA: TGTGCCAGCAGCTCCTCCTGGCACAATGAGCAGTTCTTC; CDR3: CASSSSWHNEQFF
J: TRBJ1-5; V: TRBV5-4; size: few; D: .; DNA: TGTGCCAGCAGCTTGGACAGTCAGCCCCAGCATTTT; CDR3: CASSLDSQPQHF
J: TRBJ2-2; V: TRBV29-1; size: few; D: .; DNA: TGCAGCGTTGCAGGGGCCGGGGAGCTGTTTTTT; CDR3: CSVAGAGELFF
J: TRBJ1-3; V: TRBV11-2; size: .; D: TRBD1; DNA: TGTGCCAGCACCACTACAGGGGCCCCTGGGAACACCATATATTTT; CDR3: CASTTTGAPGNTIYF
J: TRBJ2-5; V: TRBV6-1; size: .; D: .; DNA: TGTGCCAGCAGGCCCCACCTGGGGGCCGAGGAGACCCAGTACTTC; CDR3: CASRPHLGAEETQYF
J: TRBJ1-1; V: TRBV27; size: .; D: TRBD1; DNA: TGTGCCAGCAGTTTACAACAGGGGCGGCCAAACACTGAAGCTTTCTTT; CDR3: CASSLQQGRPNTEAFF
J: TRBJ2-3; V: TRBV28; size: .; D: .; DNA: TGTGCCAGCAGTTCTAATTCGCGTTCAACGTATTTT; CDR3: CASSSNSRSTYF
J: TRBJ1-3; V: TRBV30; size: once; D: TRBD1; DNA: TGTGCCTGGAGTAGGACAGGCAACTCTGGAAACACCATATATTTT; CDR3: CAWSRTGNSGNTIYF
J: TRBJ2-3; V: TRBV7-2; size: .; D: .; DNA: TGTGCCAGCAGCTTAGCGGGGCGCACAGATACGCAGTATTTT; CDR3: CASSLAGRTDTQYF
J: TRBJ2-3; V: TRBV19; size: .; D: TRBD2; DNA: TGTGCCAGCAGCCCGGGACTAGCGGGGGGGTATACGCAGTATTTT; CDR3: CASSPGLAGGYTQYF
J: TRBJ2-2; V: TRBV5-1; size: once; D: TRBD1; DNA: TGCGCCAGCAGCTGGAACATGACAGGGGGCTATACTGGGGAGCTGTTTTTT; CDR3: CASSWNMTGGYTGELFF
J: TRBJ2-5; V: TRBV7-6; size: .; D: .; DNA: TGTGCCAGCAGCTTCAAAGCGGAGACCCAGTACTTC; CDR3: CASSFKAETQYF